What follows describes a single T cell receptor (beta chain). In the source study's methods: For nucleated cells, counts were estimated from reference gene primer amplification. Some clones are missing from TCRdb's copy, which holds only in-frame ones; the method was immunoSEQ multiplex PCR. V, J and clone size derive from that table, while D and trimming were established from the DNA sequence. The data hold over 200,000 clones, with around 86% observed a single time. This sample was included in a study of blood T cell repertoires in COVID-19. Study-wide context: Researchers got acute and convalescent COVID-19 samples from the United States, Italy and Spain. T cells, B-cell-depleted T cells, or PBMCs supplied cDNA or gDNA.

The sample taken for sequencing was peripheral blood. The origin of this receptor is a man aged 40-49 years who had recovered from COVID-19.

CDR3 residues: CARVTGAEYF. In DNA, the CDR3 is TGCGCCAGGGTCACAGGGGCGGAGTACTTC. The chain couples TRBV5-1 to TRBJ2-4; 7 bases map to TRBD1. There are 10 residues in the CDR3. Germline trimming cut 8 bases from V and 14 bases from J; bases unmatched to any gene: 7. CDR1 is SGHRS and CDR2 is YFSETQ in the germline V gene.